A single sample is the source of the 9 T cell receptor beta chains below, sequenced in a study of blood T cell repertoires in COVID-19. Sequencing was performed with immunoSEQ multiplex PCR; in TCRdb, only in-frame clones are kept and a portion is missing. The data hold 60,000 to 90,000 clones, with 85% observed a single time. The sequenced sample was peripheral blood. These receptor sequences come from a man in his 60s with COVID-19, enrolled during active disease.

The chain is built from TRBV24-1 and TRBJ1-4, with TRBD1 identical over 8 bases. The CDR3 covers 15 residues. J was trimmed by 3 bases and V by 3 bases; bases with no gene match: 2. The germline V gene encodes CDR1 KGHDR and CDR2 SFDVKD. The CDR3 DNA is TGTGCCACCAGTGATACAGGGGGATCTAATGAAAAACTGTTTTTT. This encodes CATSDTGGSNEKLFF.

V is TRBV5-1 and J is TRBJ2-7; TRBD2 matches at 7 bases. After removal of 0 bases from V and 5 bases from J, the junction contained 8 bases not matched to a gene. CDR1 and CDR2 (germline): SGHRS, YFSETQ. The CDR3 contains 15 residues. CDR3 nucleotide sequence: TGCGCCAGCAGCTTGGTTCCGGGAGGTGGAAACGAGCAGTACTTC. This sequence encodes CASSLVPGGGNEQYF. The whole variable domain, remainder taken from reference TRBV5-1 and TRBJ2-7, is KAGVTQTPRYLIKTRGQQVTLSCSPISGHRSVSWYQQTPGQGLQFLFEYFSETQRNKGNFPGRFSGRQFSNSRSEMNVSTLELGDSALYLCASSLVPGGGNEQYFGPGTRLTVT.

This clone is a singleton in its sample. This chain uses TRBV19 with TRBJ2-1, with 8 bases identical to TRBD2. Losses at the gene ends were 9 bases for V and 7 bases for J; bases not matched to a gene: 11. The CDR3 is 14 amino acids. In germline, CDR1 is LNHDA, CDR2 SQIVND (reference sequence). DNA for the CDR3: TGTGCCAGCCGAGGAAGGGGACTAGAAAATGAGCAGTTCTTC. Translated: CASRGRGLENEQFF.

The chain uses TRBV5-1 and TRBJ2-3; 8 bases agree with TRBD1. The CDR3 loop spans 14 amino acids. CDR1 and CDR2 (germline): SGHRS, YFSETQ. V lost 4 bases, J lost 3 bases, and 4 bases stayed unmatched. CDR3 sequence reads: CASSIGQGTDTQYF. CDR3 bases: TGCGCCAGCAGCATCGGACAGGGTACAGATACGCAGTATTTT.

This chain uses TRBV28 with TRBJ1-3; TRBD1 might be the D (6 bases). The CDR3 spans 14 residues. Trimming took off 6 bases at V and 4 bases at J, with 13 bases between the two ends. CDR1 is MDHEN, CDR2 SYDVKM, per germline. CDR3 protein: CASRGTGIGNTIYF. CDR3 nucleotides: TGTGCCAGCAGGGGAACAGGGATCGGAAACACCATATATTTT.

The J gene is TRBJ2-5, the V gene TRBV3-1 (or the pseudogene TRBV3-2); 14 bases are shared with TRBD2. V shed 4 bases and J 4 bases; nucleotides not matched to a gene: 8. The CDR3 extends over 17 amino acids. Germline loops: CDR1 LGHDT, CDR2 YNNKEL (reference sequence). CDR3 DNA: TGTGCCAGCAGCCCACCACCTGGACTAGCGGGGGGAGAGACCCAGTACTTC. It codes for CASSPPPGLAGGETQYF.

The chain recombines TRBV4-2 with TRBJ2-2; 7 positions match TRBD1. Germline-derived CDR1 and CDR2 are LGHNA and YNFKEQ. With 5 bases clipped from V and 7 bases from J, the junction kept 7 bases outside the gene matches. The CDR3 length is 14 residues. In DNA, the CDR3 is TGTGCCAGCAGCTCCCGACAGGGAAGCGGGGAGCTGTTTTTT. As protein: CASSSRQGSGELFF.

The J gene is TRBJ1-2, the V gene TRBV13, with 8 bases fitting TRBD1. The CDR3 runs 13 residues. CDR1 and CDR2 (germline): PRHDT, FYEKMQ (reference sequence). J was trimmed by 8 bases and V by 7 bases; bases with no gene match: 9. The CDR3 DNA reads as TGTGCCAGCACCCTACAGGGGGGATTGGGCTACACCTTC. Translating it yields CASTLQGGLGYTF.

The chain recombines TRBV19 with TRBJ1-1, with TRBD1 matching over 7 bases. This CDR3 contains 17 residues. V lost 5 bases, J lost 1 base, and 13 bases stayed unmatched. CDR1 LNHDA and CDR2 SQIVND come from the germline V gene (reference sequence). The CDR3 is CASSPLTHRGKNTEAFF. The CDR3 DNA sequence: TGTGCCAGTAGTCCACTGACCCACAGGGGTAAGAACACTGAAGCTTTCTTT.